The 23 T cell receptor beta chains reported below all come from one sample, sequenced in a study of shared clonotypes between healthy human individuals. The protocol was immunoSEQ multiplex PCR, while the TCRdb copy is restricted to in-frame clones and leaves out a portion. In the table there are approximately 2.5 million clones, just over 90% of which are singletons. Sequenced: naive CD4+ T cells sorted from blood. Subset: CD45RA+ positively selected. The source is a man aged 18 to 29 in good health.

The J gene is TRBJ2-3, the V gene TRBV9, with 12 bases that match TRBD2. The trim removed 6 bases at V and 2 bases at J, leaving 13 bases unmatched. The germline V gene encodes CDR1 SGDLS and CDR2 YYNGEE. The CDR3 has 18 residues. DNA of the CDR3: TGTGCCAGCATCTCCGATAGGCTAGCGGGAGGGCCCACAGATACGCAGTATTTT. As protein: CASISDRLAGGPTDTQYF.

V and J are TRBV7-9 and TRBJ2-7; D may be TRBD2 (7 bases). V was shortened by 5 bases and J by 5 bases, with 19 bases between the two germline ends. CDR3 length equals 15 residues. Per germline, CDR1 SEHNR and CDR2 FQNEAQ (reference sequence). CDR3 sequence: CASSKDGGRLNEQYF. In DNA form, the CDR3 reads TGTGCCAGCAGCAAAGACGGGGGGCGGCTCAACGAGCAGTACTTC.

V gene TRBV10-2 combines with J gene TRBJ1-4; 9 positions agree with TRBD1. The V and J ends lost 6 bases and 8 bases, in that order; junction bases with no gene match: 19. The germline V gene has CDR1 WSHSY and CDR2 SAAADI. The CDR3 totals 18 residues. The CDR3 spells CASRRGTGKTQVYEKLFF. Written as DNA, the CDR3 is TGCGCCAGCAGGAGAGGGACAGGGAAAACCCAGGTTTACGAAAAACTGTTTTTT.

The chain couples TRBV5-1 to TRBJ2-7, with a possible D match to TRBD2 (5 bases). CDR1 and CDR2 (germline): SGHRS, YFSETQ. This CDR3 comprises 14 residues. V was shortened by 3 bases and J by 5 bases, with 15 bases between the two germline ends. The CDR3 coding sequence is TGCGCCAGCAGCTCCGGAGGCCCGCAAGACGAGCAGTACTTC. It yields the protein CASSSGGPQDEQYF.

J is TRBJ2-2 and V is TRBV18, with D perhaps matching TRBD2 (6 bases). Trimming cost V 7 bases and J 2 bases, with 14 bases left between them. The germline CDR1 and CDR2 sequences are KGHSH and LQKENI. The length of the CDR3 is 15 residues. The CDR3 nucleotides read TGTGCCAGCTTGCCCCGGGGGATCAACACCGGGGAGCTGTTTTTT. This sequence encodes CASLPRGINTGELFF.

In its sample, this clone was seen a few times. The chain couples TRBV25-1 to TRBJ1-5, with a possible D match to TRBD1 (6 bases). V was shortened by 3 bases and J by 3 bases, with 9 bases between the two germline ends. Germline assignment: CDR1 MGHDK and CDR2 SYGVNS. The CDR3 is made up of 14 amino acids. DNA of the CDR3: TGTGCCAGCAGTGATTACAGGGACAATCAGCCCCAGCATTTT. This translates into CASSDYRDNQPQHF.

V is TRBV11-2 and J is TRBJ2-4, with a possible D match to TRBD2 (6 bases). Trimming cost V 3 bases and J 5 bases, with 11 bases left between them. This CDR3 is 14 amino acids long. From germline, CDR1 is SGHAT and CDR2 FQNNGV. The CDR3 sequence is CASSFFGGQNIQYF. The CDR3 DNA reads TGTGCCAGCAGCTTTTTCGGGGGTCAAAACATTCAGTACTTC.

The chain combines TRBV7-2 with TRBJ2-5; TRBD1 matches at 7 bases. This CDR3 is built from 15 residues. Germline trimming cut 7 bases from V and 0 bases from J; bases unmatched to any gene: 8. Germline-derived CDR1 and CDR2 are SGHTA and FQGNSA. The CDR3 reads CASTWDRQNQETQYF. Written as DNA, the CDR3 is TGTGCCAGCACCTGGGACAGACAGAACCAAGAGACCCAGTACTTC.

V is TRBV7-9 and J is TRBJ1-4; TRBD1 matches at 9 bases. The CDR3 has 16 amino acids. V shed 1 base, J shed 0 bases, and the junction held 0 bases outside the gene matches. Germline V CDR1 and CDR2: SEHNR, FQNEAQ (reference sequence). DNA of the CDR3: TGTGCCAGCAGCTTAGGGGACAGGGCAACTAATGAAAAACTGTTTTTT. This codes for CASSLGDRATNEKLFF.

This clone was detected only once. The gene calls are TRBV6-1 and TRBJ1-1, with a tentative D call TRBD1 (5 bases). CDR3 length: 13 amino acids. V was cut by 5 bases and J by 6 bases, with 13 bases left in between. Germline CDR1 reads MNHNS; CDR2 reads SASEGT. The CDR3 DNA follows: TGTGCCAGCAGTAACCAGGGAAAGGCTGAAGCTTTCTTT. As protein: CASSNQGKAEAFF.

CDR3 in amino acids: CASSSLTSGAYNEQFF. The CDR3 DNA follows: TGTGCCAGCAGCTCCTTGACTAGCGGGGCCTACAATGAGCAGTTCTTC. V gene TRBV7-9 combines with J gene TRBJ2-1; 11 bases are a match to TRBD2. Germline assignment: CDR1 SEHNR and CDR2 FQNEAQ (reference sequence). J gave up 2 bases and V 4 bases, and 4 bases lay outside the gene matches. The CDR3 has 16 amino acids.

V usage is TRBV19 and J usage is TRBJ2-1; tentatively, D is TRBD2 (6 bases). V was shortened by 5 bases and J by 4 bases, with 12 bases between the two germline ends. From germline, CDR1 is LNHDA and CDR2 SQIVND (reference sequence). This CDR3 has 14 amino acids. The CDR3 loop reads CASSLGGIYNEQFF. CDR3 nucleotides: TGTGCCAGTAGTCTCGGGGGTATTTACAATGAGCAGTTCTTC.

The chain employs TRBV4-3 and TRBJ2-1; D gene uncertain. From germline, CDR1 is LGHNA and CDR2 YSLEER. The CDR3 totals 16 residues. V was pared by 0 bases and J by 7 bases, with 16 bases between. CDR3 sequence reads: CASSQDGVLGSNEQFF. CDR3 nucleotide sequence: TGCGCCAGCAGCCAAGATGGGGTTTTAGGAAGTAATGAGCAGTTCTTC.

The chain carries TRBV11-2 and TRBJ2-1; possibly TRBD2 for D (6 bases). Trimming left V 5 bases short and J 2 bases short, with 13 bases between. There are 15 residues in the CDR3. Germline assignment: CDR1 SGHAT and CDR2 FQNNGV. CDR3 residues: CASSRSGTAYNEQFF. The CDR3 DNA reads as TGTGCCAGCAGCCGATCGGGGACTGCCTACAATGAGCAGTTCTTC. Full variable domain (outside the CDR3, taken from reference TRBV11-2 and TRBJ2-1): EAGVAQSPRYKIIEKRQSVAFWCNPISGHATLYWYQQILGQGPKLLIQFQNNGVVDDSQLPKDRFSAERLKGVDSTLKIQPAKLEDSAVYLCASSRSGTAYNEQFFGPGTRLTVL.

Regarding this clone: One junction end does not reproduce the germline sequence, and a read error may be involved. The chain is built from TRBV5-1 and TRBJ1-5; no clear D. Germline V gives CDR1 SGHRS, CDR2 YFSETQ. The CDR3 totals 15 residues. The CDR3 DNA sequence: TGCGCCAGCAGCTTGGACTCGGGAAGCAGTCAGCCCCAGCATTTT. This sequence encodes CASSLDSGSSQPQHF.

V usage is TRBV5-1 and J usage is TRBJ2-5; tentatively, D is TRBD1 or TRBD2 (5 bases each). This CDR3 is 14 amino acids long. Germline assignment: CDR1 SGHRS and CDR2 YFSETQ. Between the trimmed V and J ends, which lost 3 bases and 5 bases, there was a span of 14 bases. This CDR3 is CASSSSGGTETQYF. In DNA form, the CDR3 reads TGCGCCAGCAGCTCCAGTGGGGGAACGGAGACCCAGTACTTC.

The chain joins TRBV25-1 to TRBJ1-6; tentatively, D is TRBD1 (5 bases). The CDR3 has 14 amino acids. CDR1 and CDR2 from the germline V gene are MGHDK and SYGVNS. Trimming pared 0 bases from V and 10 bases from J, leaving 10 bases between. This CDR3 reads CASSEYLGESPLHF. The CDR3 DNA follows: TGTGCCAGCAGTGAATATTTGGGGGAATCACCCCTCCACTTT.

The V gene is TRBV19, the J gene TRBJ2-4; 7 bases map to TRBD1. Trimming removed 3 bases from V and 4 bases from J; junction bases left unmatched: 15. CDR1 and CDR2 from the germline V gene are LNHDA and SQIVND (reference sequence). The CDR3 totals 18 residues. The CDR3 reads CASSIAGTAHRGKNIQYF. The CDR3 DNA sequence: TGTGCCAGTAGTATCGCTGGGACAGCCCATAGGGGGAAAAACATTCAGTACTTC.

The rearrangement joins TRBV5-4 to TRBJ2-3, with a possible D match to TRBD2 (5 bases). Germline V gene data show CDR1 as SGHNT and CDR2 as YYREEE (reference sequence). Trimming pared 0 bases from V and 1 base from J, leaving 9 bases between. This CDR3 contains 15 residues. CDR3 nucleotides: TGTGCCAGCAGCTTGGGCCCGGAGGGCACAGATACGCAGTATTTT. This codes for CASSLGPEGTDTQYF.

V usage is TRBV6-1 and J usage is TRBJ2-3, with 8 bases matching TRBD1. J lost 0 bases, V lost 4 bases, and 12 bases had no gene match. This CDR3 is 18 amino acids long. Looked up from germline, CDR1 is MNHNS and CDR2 is SASEGT. CDR3 DNA sequence: TGTGCCAGCAGTGCCAGTCCCGGGACAGGCTATAGCACAGATACGCAGTATTTT. It specifies CASSASPGTGYSTDTQYF.

As for this clone: Other nucleotide sequences in the sample specify the same CDR3. The chain combines TRBV6-5 with TRBJ2-1; 10 bases are shared with TRBD2. V was pared by 3 bases and J by 4 bases, with 3 bases of the junction left unmatched. Per germline, CDR1 MNHEY and CDR2 SVGAGI. This CDR3 comprises 15 residues. The CDR3 region has the DNA TGTGCCAGCAGTTATAGACTAGCGGGTTACAATGAGCAGTTCTTC. Encoded protein: CASSYRLAGYNEQFF.

The chain combines TRBV7-9 with TRBJ2-5; 10 bases align to TRBD1. Germline CDR1 is SEHNR and CDR2 is FQNEAQ (reference sequence). This CDR3 contains 15 residues. J lost 3 bases, V lost 5 bases, and 6 bases had no gene match. The CDR3 loop reads CASSLGTGAEETQYF. DNA of the CDR3: TGTGCCAGCAGCCTCGGGACAGGGGCAGAAGAGACCCAGTACTTC.

This chain uses TRBV2 with TRBJ1-5; D is unclear. Trimming shortened V by 10 bases and J by 8 bases, and 15 bases separated the two germline ends. CDR3 length equals 12 residues. Looked up from germline, CDR1 is SNHLY and CDR2 is FYNNEI. This CDR3 reads CATEDGGEPQHF. The DNA for the CDR3 is TGTGCCACCGAGGACGGTGGGGAGCCCCAGCATTTT.